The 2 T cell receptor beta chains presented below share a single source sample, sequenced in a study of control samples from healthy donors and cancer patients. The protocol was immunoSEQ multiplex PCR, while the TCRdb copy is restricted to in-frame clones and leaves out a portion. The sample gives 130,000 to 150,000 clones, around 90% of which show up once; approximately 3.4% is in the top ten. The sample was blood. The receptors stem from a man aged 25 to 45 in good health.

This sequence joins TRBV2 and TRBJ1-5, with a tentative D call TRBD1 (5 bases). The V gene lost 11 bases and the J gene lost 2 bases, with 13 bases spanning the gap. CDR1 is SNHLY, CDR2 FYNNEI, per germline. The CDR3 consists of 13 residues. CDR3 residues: CAGSGEGNQPQHF. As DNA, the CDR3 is TGTGCCGGATCGGGGGAGGGCAATCAGCCCCAGCATTTT.

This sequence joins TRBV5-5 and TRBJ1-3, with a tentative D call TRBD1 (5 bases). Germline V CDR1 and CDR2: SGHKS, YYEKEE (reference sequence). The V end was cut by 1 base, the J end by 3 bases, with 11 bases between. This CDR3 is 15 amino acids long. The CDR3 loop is CASSLKWDGGNTIYF. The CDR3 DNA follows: TGTGCCAGCAGCTTGAAGTGGGACGGTGGAAACACCATATATTTT.